The T cell receptor beta chain described here comes from a study of shared clonotypes between healthy human individuals (dated by TCRdb to 2018 to 2021). Study-wide context: Two women and three men aged 18 to 49 years were included in the cohort. For each donor, CD4 naive and CD4 memory were each given three plates, CD8 naive was given two plates, and CD8 memory was given one plate. To estimate repertoire size and how much clonotypes are shared between individuals, the study performed deep sequencing of blood TCR repertoires from roughly five healthy adults. To increase sequencing depth and limit assay-specific biases, different laboratories used diverse techniques to prepare libraries and sequence TCR repertoires. Between about 0.94 and 8.9 billion PBMCs per donor were obtained by leukapheresis.

The donors were healthy, HIV-negative adults with no recently reported acute infections or vaccinations. Only Caucasian adults living in Nashville, Tennessee, USA were represented among the donors. CD4+ T cells were enriched through magnetic negative selection, after which naive cells were positively selected on CD45RA and the remaining negative fraction served as the memory subset. Blood was collected by leukapheresis, and PBMCs were isolated by Ficoll-Histopaque density gradient centrifugation and then cryopreserved in liquid nitrogen vapor phase. Analytical flow cytometry was used to check the purity and quantity of each magnetically sorted T cell population. Each sorted fraction had its genomic DNA isolated and then quantified by UV absorbance on a Nanodrop 2000c. Trimming leaves V shorter by 6 bases and J shorter by 0 bases, with the junction holding 10 bases beyond the gene matches. Per the germline V gene, MDHEN is the CDR1 and SYDVKM is the CDR2. The CDR3 measures 16 amino acids from cysteine to phenylalanine. Only the CDR3 portion is preserved as DNA: 48 bases, with reading frame beginning at the first base.

Study-level results and caveats: Estimated clonotype richness was generally larger for naive than for memory subsets. Only blood was sampled, and tissue TCR repertoires likely differ from those in blood. Rarefaction of sorted-subset datasets indicated incomplete sequencing despite the large sequencing depth. Because the study included a small number of donors, the genetic and exposure-history diversity represented was limited. Higher generation probabilities were observed for clonotypes shared by all four sorted-subset donors than for non-shared clonotypes. When a few donors were compared, the shared fraction of clonotypes was 5% to 6.5% for naive CD4, over 3% for naive CD8, about 2.5% for memory CD4, and approximately 0.4% for memory CD8. Pairwise subsampling led to the expectation that sequencing depth would affect the degree of clonotype sharing among donors.

TCR CDR3 regions were amplified from genomic DNA by multiplex PCR using the deep immunoSEQ assay. For each cell subset, the extracted genomic DNA was distributed evenly across all wells of several immunoSEQ 96-well plates, and each plate served as one replicate. For sorted subsets, each replicate PCR was loaded with 200 to 250 ng genomic DNA, equivalent to some 31,000 T cell genomes. Purified libraries were quantified with a Qubit 3.0 fluorometer, sized on a Bioanalyzer 2100, and re-quantified with the KAPA Library Quantification kit. A separate single-read 150-cycle Illumina NextSeq 550 flow cell was used to sequence each immunoSEQ 96-well plate. In the original analysis: Because the immunoSEQ output held only junctional sequences and lacked quality scores, the filtering could not match the filtering applied to full-length reads. Sequences were annotated with PyIR, a Python wrapper for IgBLAST v1.9, and V/J genes and CDR3 were assigned using IMGT germline references. Any read was removed if the V/J assignment was weak (E-value above 1e-6), the CDR3 was missing, or the read contained stop codons, out-of-frame junctions, or ambiguous translated residues. A V3J clonotype was defined by an identical inferred V gene, J gene, and CDR3 amino acid sequence. Percentage overlap between repertoires was computed as shared unique clonotypes divided by the size of the smaller repertoire. Richness of each repertoire was evaluated using RTK rarefaction, the Chao1 estimator, and Recon v2.1 estimates of unobserved clonotypes. Generation probabilities were computed with OLGA for all TCRbeta clonotypes obtained by the gDNA method from four donors. TCRdb carries this immuneACCESS record with in-frame sequences only. Its versions omit some clonotypes, under half of them owing to an unresolved V gene in the studies checked, with the rest unexplained. V and J calls plus clone size are reproduced from that table; the DNA served to infer D and trimming. For this sample there are about 710,000 clones; 72% appear just once. The top ten hold over 1.5% of the sample.

On this clone itself: It lacks a known antigen. Qualities for individual bases were not recorded, and no much larger clone is one base off.

The chain is encoded by TRBV28 joined to TRBJ2-7; 8 bases in the middle match TRBD2. Sequenced input: memory CD4+ T cells sorted from blood. In light of the paper, this sample's cell subset or site label describes: CD45RA-negative fraction. The sequence was obtained from a woman in her twenties or thirties in good health. The DNA sequence is TGTGCCAGCAGCCGTACTAGCGGCTATAGCTCCTACGAGCAGTACTTC. This yields the protein CASSRTSGYSSYEQYF.